The rows below give T cell receptor beta chains drawn from one sample of a study of regulatory T cells in long-lasting Graves disease. TCRdb analysed the multiplex PCR reads with MiXCR anew, one entry per CDR3 protein. The sample has a few hundred thousand distinct CDR3 sequences; 20% to 25% are singletons. Sequencing used peripheral blood mononuclear cells (PBMCs), obtained when the disease was refractory, from a patient treated with antithyroid drugs. The receptors here all came from a middle-aged woman with Graves disease. Each CDR3 is given without its conserved first and last residue. Each record gives: clone size, J gene, V gene, CDR3 protein. The listing skips clone size in some rows; elsewhere it reads once, few, many or a size class.

clone_size: .; j_call: TRBJ1-5; v_call: TRBV5-1; cdr3_aa: ASSLGPESNQPQH
clone_size: .; j_call: TRBJ2-5; v_call: TRBV20-1; cdr3_aa: SARGEQGWETQY
clone_size: few; j_call: TRBJ1-1; v_call: TRBV14; cdr3_aa: ASSHWQRNTEAF
clone_size: .; j_call: TRBJ2-2; v_call: TRBV7-3; cdr3_aa: ASSLHRTANTGELF
clone_size: .; j_call: TRBJ1-1; v_call: TRBV10-1; cdr3_aa: ASSEPVLVRCCFGEAF
clone_size: .; j_call: TRBJ2-2; v_call: TRBV6-1; cdr3_aa: ASSGAVANTGELF
clone_size: .; j_call: TRBJ2-7; v_call: TRBV20-1; cdr3_aa: SARETGTYEQY
clone_size: once; j_call: TRBJ2-3; v_call: TRBV5-8; cdr3_aa: ASSLASGTDTQY
clone_size: many; j_call: TRBJ2-7; v_call: TRBV11-2; cdr3_aa: ASLAWREPHEQY
clone_size: .; j_call: TRBJ2-1; v_call: TRBV6-2/TRBV6-3; cdr3_aa: ASSRHLAGGNNEQF
clone_size: few; j_call: TRBJ2-2; v_call: TRBV24-1; cdr3_aa: ATSDFPGFNTGELF
clone_size: many; j_call: TRBJ2-5; v_call: TRBV29-1; cdr3_aa: SAARGTETQY
clone_size: .; j_call: TRBJ2-5; v_call: TRBV2; cdr3_aa: ATGLAKETQY
clone_size: .; j_call: TRBJ1-5; v_call: TRBV5-8; cdr3_aa: ASSRDVSSNQPQH
clone_size: .; j_call: TRBJ2-5; v_call: TRBV6-1; cdr3_aa: ARNLILETQY
clone_size: many; j_call: TRBJ2-5; v_call: TRBV25-1; cdr3_aa: ASGLGGQAIRTQY